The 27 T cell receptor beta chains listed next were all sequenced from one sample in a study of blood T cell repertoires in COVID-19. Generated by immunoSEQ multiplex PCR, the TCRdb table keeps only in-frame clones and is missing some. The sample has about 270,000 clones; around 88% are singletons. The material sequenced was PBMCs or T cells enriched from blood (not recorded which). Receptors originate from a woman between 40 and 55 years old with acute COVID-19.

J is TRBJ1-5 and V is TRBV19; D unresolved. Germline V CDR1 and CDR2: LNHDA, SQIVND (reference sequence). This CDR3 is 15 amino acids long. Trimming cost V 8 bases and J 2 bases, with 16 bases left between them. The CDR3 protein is CASSPTAQRNQPQHF. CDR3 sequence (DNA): TGTGCCAGTTCCCCCACAGCCCAACGCAATCAGCCCCAGCATTTT.

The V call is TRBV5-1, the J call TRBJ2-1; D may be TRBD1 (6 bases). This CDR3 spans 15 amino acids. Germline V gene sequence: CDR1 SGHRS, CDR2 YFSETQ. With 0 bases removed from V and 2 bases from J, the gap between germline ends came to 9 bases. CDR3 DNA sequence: TGCGCCAGCAGCTTGGACTGGGGGCCCTACAATGAGCAGTTCTTC. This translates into CASSLDWGPYNEQFF.

CDR3 amino acids: CSVGQGAPGEQFF. CDR3 nucleotide sequence: TGCAGCGTTGGACAGGGGGCGCCTGGTGAGCAGTTCTTC. The rearrangement links TRBV29-1 to TRBJ2-1; 10 bases agree with TRBD1. This CDR3 comprises 13 residues. CDR1 is SQVTM, CDR2 ANQGSEA, per germline. Unmatched junction bases numbered 6, after V lost 4 bases and J lost 9 bases.

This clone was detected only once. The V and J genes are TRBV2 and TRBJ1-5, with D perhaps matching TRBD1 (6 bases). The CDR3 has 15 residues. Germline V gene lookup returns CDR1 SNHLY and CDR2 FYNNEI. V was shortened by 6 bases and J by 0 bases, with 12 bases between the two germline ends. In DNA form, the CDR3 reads TGTGCCAGCAGAGGTGGGACACTTAGCAATCAGCCCCAGCATTTT. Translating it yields CASRGGTLSNQPQHF.

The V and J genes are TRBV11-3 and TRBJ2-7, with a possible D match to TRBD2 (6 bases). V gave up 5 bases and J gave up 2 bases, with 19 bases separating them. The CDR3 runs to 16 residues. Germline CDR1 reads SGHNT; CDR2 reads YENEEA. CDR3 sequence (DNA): TGTGCCAGCAGCCAGTTAGCGGAGCAAGGAACCTACGAGCAGTACGTC. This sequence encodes CASSQLAEQGTYEQYV.

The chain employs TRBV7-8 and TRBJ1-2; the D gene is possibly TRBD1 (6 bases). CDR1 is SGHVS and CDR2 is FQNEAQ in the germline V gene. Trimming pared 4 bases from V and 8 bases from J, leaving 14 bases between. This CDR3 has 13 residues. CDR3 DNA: TGTGCCAGCAGCTGGGGGACAATCGGAGGCTACACCTTC. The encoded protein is CASSWGTIGGYTF.

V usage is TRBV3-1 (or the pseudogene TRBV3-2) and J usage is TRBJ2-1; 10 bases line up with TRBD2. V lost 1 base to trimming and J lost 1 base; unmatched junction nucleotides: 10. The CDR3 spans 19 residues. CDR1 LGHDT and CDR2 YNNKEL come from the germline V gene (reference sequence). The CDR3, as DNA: TGTGCCAGCAGCCAAGGGCCTAGCGGGGGCGCTGGATCCTACAATGAGCAGTTCTTC. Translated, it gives CASSQGPSGGAGSYNEQFF.

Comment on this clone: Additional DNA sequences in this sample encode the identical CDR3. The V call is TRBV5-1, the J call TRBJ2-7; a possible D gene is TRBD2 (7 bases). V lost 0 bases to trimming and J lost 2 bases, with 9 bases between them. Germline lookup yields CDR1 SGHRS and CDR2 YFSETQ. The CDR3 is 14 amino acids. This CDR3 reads CASSLAGGTYEQYF. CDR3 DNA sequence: TGCGCCAGCAGCTTGGCGGGGGGCACCTACGAGCAGTACTTC.

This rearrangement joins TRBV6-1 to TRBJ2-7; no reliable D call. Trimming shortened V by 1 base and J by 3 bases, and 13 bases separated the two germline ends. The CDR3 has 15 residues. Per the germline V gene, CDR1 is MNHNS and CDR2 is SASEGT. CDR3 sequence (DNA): TGTGCCAGCAGTGAAGGTTCGCGGAGCCTCTACGAGCAGTACTTC. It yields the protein CASSEGSRSLYEQYF.

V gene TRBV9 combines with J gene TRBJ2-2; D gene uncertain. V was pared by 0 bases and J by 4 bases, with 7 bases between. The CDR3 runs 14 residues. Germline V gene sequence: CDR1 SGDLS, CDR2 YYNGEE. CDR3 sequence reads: CASSVGLPTGELFF. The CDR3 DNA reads TGTGCCAGCAGCGTAGGACTCCCCACCGGGGAGCTGTTTTTT.

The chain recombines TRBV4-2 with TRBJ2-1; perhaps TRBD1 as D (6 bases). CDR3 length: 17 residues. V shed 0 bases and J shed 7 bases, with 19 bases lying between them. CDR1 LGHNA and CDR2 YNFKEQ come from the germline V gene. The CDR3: CASSQESWWAGVNEQFF. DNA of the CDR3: TGTGCCAGCAGCCAAGAGAGTTGGTGGGCAGGGGTGAATGAGCAGTTCTTC.

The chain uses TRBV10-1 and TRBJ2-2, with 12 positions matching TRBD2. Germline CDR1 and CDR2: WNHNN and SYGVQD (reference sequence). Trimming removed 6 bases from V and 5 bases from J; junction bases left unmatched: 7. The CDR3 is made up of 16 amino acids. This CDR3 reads CASSSGLAGLTGELFF. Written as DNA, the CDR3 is TGCGCCAGCAGCTCAGGACTAGCGGGACTGACCGGGGAGCTGTTTTTT.

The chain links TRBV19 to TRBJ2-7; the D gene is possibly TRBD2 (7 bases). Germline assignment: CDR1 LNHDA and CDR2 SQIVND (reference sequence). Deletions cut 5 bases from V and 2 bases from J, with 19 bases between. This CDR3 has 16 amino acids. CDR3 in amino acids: CASSLQRGRETYEQYF. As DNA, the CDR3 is TGTGCCAGTAGTCTCCAACGGGGGCGGGAGACCTACGAGCAGTACTTC.

DNA of the CDR3: TGTGCCAGCAGCTCCACAGATGGAGCTTTCTTT. As protein: CASSSTDGAFF. The chain employs TRBV5-6 and TRBJ1-1; D call uncertain. Germline V gives CDR1 SGHDT, CDR2 YYEEEE. This CDR3 is 11 amino acids long. Deletions cut 3 bases from V and 10 bases from J, with 10 bases between.

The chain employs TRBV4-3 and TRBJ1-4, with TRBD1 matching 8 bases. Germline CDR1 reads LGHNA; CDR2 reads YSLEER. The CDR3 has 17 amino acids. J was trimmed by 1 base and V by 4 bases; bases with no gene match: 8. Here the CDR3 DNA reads TGCGCCAGCAGCCCTAAAATCGGACAGGGAACTAATGAAAAACTGTTTTTT. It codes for CASSPKIGQGTNEKLFF.

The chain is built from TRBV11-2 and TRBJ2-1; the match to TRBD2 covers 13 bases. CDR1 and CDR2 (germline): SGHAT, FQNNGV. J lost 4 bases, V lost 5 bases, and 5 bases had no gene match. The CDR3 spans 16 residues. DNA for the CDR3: TGTGCCAGCAGCACTAGCGGGAGGGCCTTTTACAATGAGCAGTTCTTC. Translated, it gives CASSTSGRAFYNEQFF.

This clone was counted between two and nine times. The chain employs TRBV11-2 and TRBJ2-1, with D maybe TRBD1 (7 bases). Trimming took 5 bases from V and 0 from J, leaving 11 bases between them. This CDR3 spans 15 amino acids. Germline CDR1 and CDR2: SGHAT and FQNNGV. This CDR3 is CASSPGGNSYNEQFF. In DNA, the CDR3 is TGTGCCAGCAGCCCAGGGGGGAACTCCTACAATGAGCAGTTCTTC.

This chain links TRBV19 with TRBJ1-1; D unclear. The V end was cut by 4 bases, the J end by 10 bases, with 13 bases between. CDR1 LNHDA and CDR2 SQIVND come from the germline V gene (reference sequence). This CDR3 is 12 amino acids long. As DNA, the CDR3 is TGTGCCAGTAGTAATCCCGCCGGGGTAGCTTTCTTT. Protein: CASSNPAGVAFF. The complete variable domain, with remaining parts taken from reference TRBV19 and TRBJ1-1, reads DGGITQSPKYLFRKEGQNVTLSCEQNLNHDAMYWYRQDPGQGLRLIYYSQIVNDFQKGDIAEGYSVSREKKESFPLTVTSAQKNPTAFYLCASSNPAGVAFFGQGTRLTVV.

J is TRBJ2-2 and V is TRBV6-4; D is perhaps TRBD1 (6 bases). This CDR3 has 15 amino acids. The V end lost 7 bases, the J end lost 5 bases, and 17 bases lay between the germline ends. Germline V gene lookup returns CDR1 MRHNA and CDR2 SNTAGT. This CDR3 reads CASIQSRGRTGELFF. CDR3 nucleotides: TGTGCCAGCATTCAGAGCAGGGGAAGAACCGGGGAGCTGTTTTTT.

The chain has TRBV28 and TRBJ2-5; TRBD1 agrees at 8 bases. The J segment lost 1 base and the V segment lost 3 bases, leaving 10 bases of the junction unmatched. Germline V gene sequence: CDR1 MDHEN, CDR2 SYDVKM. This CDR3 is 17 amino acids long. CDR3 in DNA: TGTGCCAGCAGTTTGAGTACTCGTGACAGGGGCCAAGAGACCCAGTACTTC. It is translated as CASSLSTRDRGQETQYF.

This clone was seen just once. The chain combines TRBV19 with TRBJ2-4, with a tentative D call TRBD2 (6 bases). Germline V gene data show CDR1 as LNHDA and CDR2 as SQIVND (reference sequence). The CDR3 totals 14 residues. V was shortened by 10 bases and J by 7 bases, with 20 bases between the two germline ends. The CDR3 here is CATGTGGFRNIQYF. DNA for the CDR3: TGTGCCACCGGGACTGGCGGATTTAGGAACATTCAGTACTTC.

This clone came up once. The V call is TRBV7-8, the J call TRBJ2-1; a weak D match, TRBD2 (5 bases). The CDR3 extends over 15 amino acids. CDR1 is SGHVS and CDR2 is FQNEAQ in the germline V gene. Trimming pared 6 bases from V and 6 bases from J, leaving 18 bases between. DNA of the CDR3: TGTGCCAGCAGGCCTACTAGGACTCACGCCAATGAGCAGTTCTTC. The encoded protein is CASRPTRTHANEQFF.

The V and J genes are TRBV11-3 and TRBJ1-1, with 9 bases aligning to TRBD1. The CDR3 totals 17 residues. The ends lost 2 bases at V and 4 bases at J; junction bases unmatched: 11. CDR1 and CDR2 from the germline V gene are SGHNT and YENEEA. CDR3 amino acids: CASSLTWGDRASTEAFF. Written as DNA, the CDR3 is TGTGCCAGCAGCTTAACCTGGGGGGACAGGGCTAGCACTGAAGCTTTCTTT.

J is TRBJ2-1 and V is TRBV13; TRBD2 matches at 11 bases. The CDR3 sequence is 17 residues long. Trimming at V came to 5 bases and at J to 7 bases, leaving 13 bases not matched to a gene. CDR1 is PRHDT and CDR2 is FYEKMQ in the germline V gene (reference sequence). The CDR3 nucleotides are TGTGCCAGCAGCCCTGAGACTAGCGGGATTTTTAATAATGAGCAGTTCTTC. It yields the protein CASSPETSGIFNNEQFF.

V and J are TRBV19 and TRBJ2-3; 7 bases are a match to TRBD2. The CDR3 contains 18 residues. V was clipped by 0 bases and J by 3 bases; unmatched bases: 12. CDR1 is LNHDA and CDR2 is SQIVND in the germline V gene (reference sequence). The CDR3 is CASSIDPGGLGSTDTQYF. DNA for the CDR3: TGTGCCAGTAGTATAGATCCGGGAGGCCTTGGGTCGACAGATACGCAGTATTTT.

The CDR3 nucleotides read TGTGCCAGCAGCCATGTTTCCGACAGGGTTGAGGAGCAGTACTTC. Translation gives CASSHVSDRVEEQYF. V is TRBV7-6 and J is TRBJ2-7; 7 bases are a match to TRBD1. The CDR3 loop spans 15 amino acids. CDR1 is SGHVS, CDR2 FNYEAQ, per germline. V dropped 5 bases and J dropped 7; count of bases not matched to a gene: 14.

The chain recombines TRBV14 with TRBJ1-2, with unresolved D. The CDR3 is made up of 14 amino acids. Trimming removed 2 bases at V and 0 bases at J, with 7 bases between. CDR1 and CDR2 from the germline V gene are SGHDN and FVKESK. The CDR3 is CASSQHSPNYGYTF. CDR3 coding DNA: TGTGCCAGCAGCCAACACAGCCCTAACTATGGCTACACCTTC.